This T cell receptor (beta chain) was sequenced in a study of blood T cell repertoires in COVID-19. Overall study context: There were acute and convalescent COVID-19 samples, and they came from the United States, Italy and Spain. Sources were T cells, B-cell-depleted T cells, or PBMCs; the material itself was cDNA or gDNA.

As originally analysed: Nucleated cell number was recorded as an estimate derived from reference gene primer amplification. Repertoires were generated with immunoSEQ multiplex PCR, while TCRdb's copy carries only in-frame clones and drops some. V and J calls and clone size are copied from that table; D and trimming were computed from the DNA. The data show about 200,000 clones, with about 85% seen just once and roughly 21% held by the top ten. The clonotype was recovered from a man between 60 and 75 years old with active or convalescent COVID-19. Material: peripheral blood.

The CDR3 loop is CASSLGGGRSPLHF. The CDR3 DNA is TGTGCCAGCAGTCTTGGGGGGGGGCGTTCACCCCTCCACTTT. The V gene is TRBV27, the J gene TRBJ1-6, with D possibly being TRBD1 (6 bases). The germline V and J ends were trimmed by 5 bases and 9 bases, with 14 bases remaining between them. Germline-derived CDR1 and CDR2 are MNHEY and SMNVEV (reference sequence). The CDR3 sequence is 14 residues long.